This entry lists 5 T cell receptor beta chains sequenced from one sample in a study of blood T cells in healthy people across ages. Together with a sample-barcoded 5' primer, a J-beta primer mix was included in a second PCR lasting 7 to 11 cycles. TCRdb called the 5' RACE reads again in MiXCR, with one record for every CDR3 protein. The sample shows roughly 1.5 million distinct CDR3 sequences, under 55% of them seen only once. What was sequenced was blood. The receptors here all came from a woman under 30 in good health.

This clonotype was detected only a few times. The chain employs TRBV6-6 and TRBJ2-2; 7 nucleotides match TRBD1. This CDR3 contains 15 residues. Germline CDR1 and CDR2: MNHNY and SVGAGI (reference sequence). V lost 5 bases to trimming and J lost 3 bases; unmatched junction nucleotides: 6. The CDR3 sequence is CASSTTGTDTGELFF. CDR3 nucleotide sequence: TGTGCCAGCAGTACGACCGGGACAGACACCGGGGAGCTGTTTTTT.

This clonotype was observed a handful of times. The V and J genes are TRBV7-9 and TRBJ2-7; D not certain. Germline loops: CDR1 SEHNR, CDR2 FQNEAQ (reference sequence). Trimming took 5 bases from V and 6 from J, leaving 14 bases between them. The length of the CDR3 is 13 residues. The CDR3, as DNA: TGTGCCAGCAGCCCCATACCCAAGACCGAGCAGTACTTC. As protein: CASSPIPKTEQYF.

The V call is TRBV25-1, the J call TRBJ1-1; no clear D gene. CDR1 is MGHDK and CDR2 is SYGVNS in the germline V gene. This CDR3 has 13 residues. V lost 4 bases and J lost 8, with 14 bases in between. The CDR3 nucleotides read TGTGCCAGCAGTGGTTTTCTTACAGAAGAAGCTTTCTTT. Residues: CASSGFLTEEAFF. Combining the CDR3 with reference TRBV25-1 and TRBJ1-1 gives the whole variable domain EADIYQTPRYLVIGTGKKITLECSQTMGHDKMYWYQQDPGMELHLIHYSYGVNSTEKGDLSSESTVSRIRTEHFPLTLESARPSHTSQYLCASSGFLTEEAFFGQGTRLTVV.

This clonotype was recorded a few times. The gene calls are TRBV7-2 and TRBJ1-2, with 8 bases matching TRBD1. V was clipped by 2 bases and J by 8 bases; unmatched bases: 7. The CDR3 runs 14 residues. Per the germline V gene, CDR1 is SGHTA and CDR2 is FQGNSA. The CDR3 here is CASSLSRQGQGYTF. DNA for the CDR3: TGTGCCAGCAGCTTATCCCGACAGGGGCAAGGCTACACCTTC.

This clonotype showed up just a few times. V gene TRBV7-9 combines with J gene TRBJ1-4; D remains ambiguous. Germline V gives CDR1 SEHNR, CDR2 FQNEAQ (reference sequence). This CDR3 is 15 amino acids long. With 5 bases removed from V and 1 base from J, the gap between germline ends came to 11 bases. The CDR3 DNA reads TGTGCCAGCAGCCGTGGGGAGGAAACTAATGAAAAACTGTTTTTT. Translation gives CASSRGEETNEKLFF.